These 3 T cell receptor beta chains share one sample of origin, sequenced in a study of blood T cell repertoires in COVID-19. Data came from immunoSEQ multiplex PCR; TCRdb stores just in-frame clones and leaves some out. This sample has more than 15,000 clones, with 70% to 90% found just once. The sample taken for sequencing was peripheral blood. These receptors were collected from a human donor with active COVID-19. The donor label of this sample is uncertain.

The gene calls are TRBV6-5 and TRBJ2-7; 7 nucleotides align to TRBD1. The junction had 11 bases not matched to a gene; V was cut back by 5 bases and J by 4 bases. CDR1 is MNHEY, CDR2 SVGAGI, per germline. The length of the CDR3 is 15 residues. The CDR3: CASSILTGMEYEQYF. As DNA, the CDR3 is TGTGCCAGCAGTATCTTGACAGGGATGGAGTACGAGCAGTACTTC.

This clone was detected only once. The chain employs TRBV24-1 and TRBJ2-2; D possibly corresponds to TRBD1 (5 bases). V dropped 7 bases and J dropped 4 bases, with 6 bases sitting between them. There are 12 residues in the CDR3. Germline lookup yields CDR1 KGHDR and CDR2 SFDVKD. The CDR3: CATRGVTGELFF. The CDR3, as DNA: TGTGCCACCAGAGGGGTCACCGGGGAGCTGTTTTTT.

The chain employs TRBV2 and TRBJ1-2; 10 positions agree with TRBD1. Germline V gene data show CDR1 as SNHLY and CDR2 as FYNNEI. The junction had 8 bases not matched to a gene; V was cut back by 6 bases and J by 7 bases. CDR3 length: 14 amino acids. CDR3 nucleotides: TGTGCCAGCAGCCCCAGGACAGGGGGATCTGGCTACACCTTC. Translated: CASSPRTGGSGYTF.